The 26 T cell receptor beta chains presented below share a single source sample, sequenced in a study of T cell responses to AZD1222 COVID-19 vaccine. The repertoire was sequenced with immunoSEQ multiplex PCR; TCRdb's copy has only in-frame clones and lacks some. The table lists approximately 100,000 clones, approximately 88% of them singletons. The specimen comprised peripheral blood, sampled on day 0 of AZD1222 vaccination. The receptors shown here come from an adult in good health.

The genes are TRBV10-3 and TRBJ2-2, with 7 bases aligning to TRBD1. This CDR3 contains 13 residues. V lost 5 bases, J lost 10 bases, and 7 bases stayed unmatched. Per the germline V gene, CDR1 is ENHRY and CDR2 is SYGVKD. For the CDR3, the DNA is TGTGCCATCAGTACCGGGACAGCAAAGGAGCTGTTTTTT. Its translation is CAISTGTAKELFF.

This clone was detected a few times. This CDR3 is CASSVGQTPSYEQYF. CDR3 DNA: TGTGCCAGCAGCGTCGGACAGACACCCTCCTACGAGCAGTACTTC. The chain couples TRBV9 to TRBJ2-7; perhaps TRBD1 as D (6 bases). Between the trimmed V and J ends, which lost 2 bases and 0 bases, there was a span of 12 bases. The CDR3 has 15 residues. CDR1 is SGDLS and CDR2 is YYNGEE in the germline V gene.

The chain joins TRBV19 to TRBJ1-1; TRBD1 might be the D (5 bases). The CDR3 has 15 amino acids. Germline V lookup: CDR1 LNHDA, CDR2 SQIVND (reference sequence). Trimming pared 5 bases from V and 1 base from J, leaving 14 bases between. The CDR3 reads CASSFRGTENTEAFF. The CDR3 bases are TGTGCCAGTAGTTTTCGCGGGACCGAGAACACTGAAGCTTTCTTT.

The CDR3 is CASTITNRGLAKNIQYF. DNA of the CDR3: TGTGCCAGCACCATTACCAACAGGGGGTTGGCCAAAAACATTCAGTACTTC. The chain couples TRBV3-1 (or the pseudogene TRBV3-2) to TRBJ2-4; 8 bases align to TRBD1. CDR1 is LGHDT and CDR2 is YNNKEL in the germline V gene (reference sequence). This CDR3 comprises 17 residues. V shed 7 bases, J shed 1 base, and the junction held 12 bases outside the gene matches.

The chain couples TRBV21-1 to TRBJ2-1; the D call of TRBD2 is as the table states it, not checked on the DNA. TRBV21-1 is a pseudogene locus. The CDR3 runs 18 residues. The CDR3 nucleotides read TGTGCCAGCAGCAAAGCTTTTAGCGGGGAGGCCCCTTACAATGAGCAGTTCTTC. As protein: CASSKAFSGEAPYNEQFF.

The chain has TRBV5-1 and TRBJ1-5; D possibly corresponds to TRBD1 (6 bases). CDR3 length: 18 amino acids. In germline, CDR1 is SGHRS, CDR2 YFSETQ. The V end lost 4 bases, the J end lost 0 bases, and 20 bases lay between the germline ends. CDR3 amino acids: CASSMAPGEGYSNQPQHF. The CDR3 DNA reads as TGCGCCAGCAGCATGGCGCCAGGGGAAGGATATAGCAATCAGCCCCAGCATTTT.

The CDR3: CAWQREGENQPQHF. The CDR3 nucleotides are TGTGCCTGGCAGAGGGAGGGGGAAAATCAGCCCCAGCATTTT. This chain connects TRBV21-1 to TRBJ1-5. TRBV21-1 is tagged as a pseudogene. The CDR3 is made up of 14 amino acids.

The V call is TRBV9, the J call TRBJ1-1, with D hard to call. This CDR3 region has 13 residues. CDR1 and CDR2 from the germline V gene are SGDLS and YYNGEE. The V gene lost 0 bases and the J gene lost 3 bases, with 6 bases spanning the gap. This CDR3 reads CASSVVRDTEAFF. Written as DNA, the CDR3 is TGTGCCAGCAGCGTAGTGAGGGACACTGAAGCTTTCTTT.

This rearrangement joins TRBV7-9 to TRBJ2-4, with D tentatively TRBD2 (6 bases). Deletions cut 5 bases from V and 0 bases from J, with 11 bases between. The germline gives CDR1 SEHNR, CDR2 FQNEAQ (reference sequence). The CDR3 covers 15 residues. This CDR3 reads CASSPRGLAKNIQYF. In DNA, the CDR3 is TGTGCCAGCAGCCCCCGGGGACTAGCCAAAAACATTCAGTACTTC.

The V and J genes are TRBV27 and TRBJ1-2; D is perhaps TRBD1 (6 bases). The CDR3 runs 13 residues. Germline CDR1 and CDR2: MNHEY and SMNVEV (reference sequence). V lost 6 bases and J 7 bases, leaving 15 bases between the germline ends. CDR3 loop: CASSLDSRAGYTF. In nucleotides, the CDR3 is TGTGCCAGCAGCCTGGACAGTCGAGCTGGCTACACCTTC.

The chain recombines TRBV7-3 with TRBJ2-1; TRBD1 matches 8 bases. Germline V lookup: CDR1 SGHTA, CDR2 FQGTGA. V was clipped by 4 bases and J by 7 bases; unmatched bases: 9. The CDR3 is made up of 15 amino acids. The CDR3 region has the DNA TGTGCCAGCAGCTCAGATGGGACAGGTTTTAATGAGCAGTTCTTC. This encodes CASSSDGTGFNEQFF.

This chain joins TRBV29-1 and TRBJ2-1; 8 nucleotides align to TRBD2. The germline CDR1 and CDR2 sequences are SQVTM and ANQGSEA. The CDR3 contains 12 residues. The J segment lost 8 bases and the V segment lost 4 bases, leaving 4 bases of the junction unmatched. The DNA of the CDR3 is TGCAGCGTTGGGACTAGCATCGATGAGCAGTTCTTC. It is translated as CSVGTSIDEQFF.

CDR3 nucleotides: TGTGCCAGCAGCTTAACTCATACGACAGGGGGCACAGATACGCAGTATTTT. It encodes CASSLTHTTGGTDTQYF. The V and J genes are TRBV28 and TRBJ2-3; 8 positions agree with TRBD1. The CDR3 totals 17 residues. With 6 bases clipped from V and 1 base from J, the junction kept 12 bases outside the gene matches. CDR1 MDHEN and CDR2 SYDVKM come from the germline V gene.

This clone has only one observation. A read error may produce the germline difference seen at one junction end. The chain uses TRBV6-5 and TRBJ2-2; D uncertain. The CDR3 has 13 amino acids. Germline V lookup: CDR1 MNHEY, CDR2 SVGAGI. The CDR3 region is CAGSYSNTGELFF. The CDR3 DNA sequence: TGTGCCGGCAGTTACAGCAACACCGGGGAGCTGTTTTTT.

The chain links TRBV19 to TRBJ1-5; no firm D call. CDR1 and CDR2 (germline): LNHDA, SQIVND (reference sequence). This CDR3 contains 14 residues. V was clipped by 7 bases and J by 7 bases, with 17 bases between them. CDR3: CASTDGPNRQPQHF. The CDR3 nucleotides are TGTGCCAGTACCGACGGACCAAACCGCCAGCCCCAGCATTTT.

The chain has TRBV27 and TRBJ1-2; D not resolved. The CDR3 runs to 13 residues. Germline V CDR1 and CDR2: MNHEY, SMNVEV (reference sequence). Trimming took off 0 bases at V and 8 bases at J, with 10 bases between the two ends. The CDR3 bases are TGTGCCAGCAGTTTATCGTCGGGTTTGGGCTACACCTTC. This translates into CASSLSSGLGYTF.

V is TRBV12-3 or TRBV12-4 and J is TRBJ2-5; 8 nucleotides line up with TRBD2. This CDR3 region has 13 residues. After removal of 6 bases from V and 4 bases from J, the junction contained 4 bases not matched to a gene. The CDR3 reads CASRVTSVETQYF. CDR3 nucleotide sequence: TGTGCCAGCAGAGTGACTAGCGTAGAGACCCAGTACTTC.

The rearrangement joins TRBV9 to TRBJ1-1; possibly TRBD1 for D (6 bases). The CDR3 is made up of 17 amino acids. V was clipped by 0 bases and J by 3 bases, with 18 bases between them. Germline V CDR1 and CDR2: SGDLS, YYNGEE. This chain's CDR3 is CASSVAGGGEGDTEAFF. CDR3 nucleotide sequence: TGTGCCAGCAGCGTAGCCGGAGGAGGTGAGGGGGACACTGAAGCTTTCTTT.

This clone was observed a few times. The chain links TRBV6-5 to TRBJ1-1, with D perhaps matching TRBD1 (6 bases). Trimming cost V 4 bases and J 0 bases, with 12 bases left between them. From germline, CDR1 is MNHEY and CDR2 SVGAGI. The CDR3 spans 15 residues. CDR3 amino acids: CASSFRTDLNTEAFF. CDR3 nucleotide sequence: TGTGCCAGCAGTTTCCGGACAGATCTGAACACTGAAGCTTTCTTT.

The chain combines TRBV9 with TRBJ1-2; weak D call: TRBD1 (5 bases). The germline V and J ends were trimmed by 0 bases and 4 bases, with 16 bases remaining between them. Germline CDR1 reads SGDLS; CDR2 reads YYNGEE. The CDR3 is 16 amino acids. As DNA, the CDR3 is TGTGCCAGCAGCGTAGGCTCCGGGACCACAATCTATGGCTACACCTTC. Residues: CASSVGSGTTIYGYTF.

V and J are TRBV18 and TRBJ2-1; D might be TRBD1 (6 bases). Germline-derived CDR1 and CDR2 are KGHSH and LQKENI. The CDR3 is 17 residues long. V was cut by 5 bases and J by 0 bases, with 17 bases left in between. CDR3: CASSGTGPGTSYNEQFF. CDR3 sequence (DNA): TGTGCCAGCTCAGGAACAGGGCCCGGAACCTCCTACAATGAGCAGTTCTTC.

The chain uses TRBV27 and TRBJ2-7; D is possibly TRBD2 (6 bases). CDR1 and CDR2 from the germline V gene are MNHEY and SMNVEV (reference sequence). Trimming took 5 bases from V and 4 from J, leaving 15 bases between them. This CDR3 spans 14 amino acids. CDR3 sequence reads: CASSLVGGRYEQYF. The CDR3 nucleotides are TGTGCCAGCAGTCTAGTGGGGGGTAGGTACGAGCAGTACTTC.

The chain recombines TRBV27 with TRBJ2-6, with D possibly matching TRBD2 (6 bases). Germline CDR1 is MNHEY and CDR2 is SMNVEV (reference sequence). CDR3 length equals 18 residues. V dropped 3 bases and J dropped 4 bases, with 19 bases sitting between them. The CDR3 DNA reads TGTGCCAGCAGTTTTCTTTTGGGAGGATTGAAGGGGGCCAACGTCCTGACTTTC. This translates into CASSFLLGGLKGANVLTF.

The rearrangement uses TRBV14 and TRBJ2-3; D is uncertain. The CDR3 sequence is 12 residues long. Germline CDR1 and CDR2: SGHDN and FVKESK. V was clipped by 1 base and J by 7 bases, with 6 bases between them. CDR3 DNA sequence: TGTGCCAGCAGCCAAGTGGTGCATACGCAGTATTTT. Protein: CASSQVVHTQYF. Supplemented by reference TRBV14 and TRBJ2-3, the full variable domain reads EAGVTQFPSHSVIEKGQTVTLRCDPISGHDNLYWYRRVMGKEIKFLLHFVKESKQDESGMPNNRFLAERTGGTYSTLKVQPAELEDSGVYFCASSQVVHTQYFGPGTRLTVL.

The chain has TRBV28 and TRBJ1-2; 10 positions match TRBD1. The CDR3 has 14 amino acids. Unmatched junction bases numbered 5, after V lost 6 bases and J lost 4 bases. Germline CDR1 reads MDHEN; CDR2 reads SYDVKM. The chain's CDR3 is CASSGQGGVYGYTF. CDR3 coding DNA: TGTGCCAGCAGCGGACAGGGGGGAGTCTATGGCTACACCTTC.

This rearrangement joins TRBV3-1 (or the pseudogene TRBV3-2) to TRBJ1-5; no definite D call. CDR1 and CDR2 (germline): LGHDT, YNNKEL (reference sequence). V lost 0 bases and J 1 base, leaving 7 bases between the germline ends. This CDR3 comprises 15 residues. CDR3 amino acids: CASSQDLRSNQPQHF. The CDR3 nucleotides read TGTGCCAGCAGCCAAGACTTGAGGAGCAATCAGCCCCAGCATTTT.